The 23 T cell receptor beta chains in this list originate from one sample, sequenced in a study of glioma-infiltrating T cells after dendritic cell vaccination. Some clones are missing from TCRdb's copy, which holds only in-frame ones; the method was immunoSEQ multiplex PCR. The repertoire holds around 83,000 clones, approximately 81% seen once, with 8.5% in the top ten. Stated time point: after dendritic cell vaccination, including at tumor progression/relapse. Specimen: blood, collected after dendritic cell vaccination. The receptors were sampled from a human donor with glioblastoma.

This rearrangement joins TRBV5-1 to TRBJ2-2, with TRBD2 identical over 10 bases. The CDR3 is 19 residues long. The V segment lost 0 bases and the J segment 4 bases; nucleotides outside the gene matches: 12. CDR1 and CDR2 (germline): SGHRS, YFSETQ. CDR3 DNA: TGCGCCAGCAGCTTGGAGGCACTAGCGGGGAGGTGGAGCACCGGGGAGCTGTTTTTT. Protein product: CASSLEALAGRWSTGELFF.

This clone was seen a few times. CDR3 nucleotide sequence: TGTGCCAGCAGTTTGACAGGGAGGCCTTACGAGCAGTACTTC. Its protein product is CASSLTGRPYEQYF. The genes are TRBV28 and TRBJ2-7; weak D call: TRBD1 (7 bases). Germline lookup yields CDR1 MDHEN and CDR2 SYDVKM. The CDR3 has 14 amino acids. Deletions cut 3 bases from V and 4 bases from J, with 13 bases between.

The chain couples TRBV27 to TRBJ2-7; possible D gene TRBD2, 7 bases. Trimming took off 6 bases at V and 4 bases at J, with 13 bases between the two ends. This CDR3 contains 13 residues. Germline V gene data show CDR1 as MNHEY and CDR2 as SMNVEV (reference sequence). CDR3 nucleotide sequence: TGTGCCAGCAGCCGGGGGGCCGGGTACGAGCAGTACTTC. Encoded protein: CASSRGAGYEQYF.

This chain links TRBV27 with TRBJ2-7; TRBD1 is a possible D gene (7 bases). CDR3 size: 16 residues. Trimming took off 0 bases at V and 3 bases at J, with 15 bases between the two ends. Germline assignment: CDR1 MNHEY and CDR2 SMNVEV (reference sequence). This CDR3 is CASSLSGQGGIYEQYF. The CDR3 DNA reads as TGTGCCAGCAGTTTATCCGGGCAGGGGGGTATCTACGAGCAGTACTTC.

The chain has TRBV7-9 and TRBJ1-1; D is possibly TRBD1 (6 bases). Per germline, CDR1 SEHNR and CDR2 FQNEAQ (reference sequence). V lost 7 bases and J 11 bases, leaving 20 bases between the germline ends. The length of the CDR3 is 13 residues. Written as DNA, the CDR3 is TGTGCCAGCACCGAGGGGGAAGGGTTTGAGGCTTTCTTT. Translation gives CASTEGEGFEAFF.

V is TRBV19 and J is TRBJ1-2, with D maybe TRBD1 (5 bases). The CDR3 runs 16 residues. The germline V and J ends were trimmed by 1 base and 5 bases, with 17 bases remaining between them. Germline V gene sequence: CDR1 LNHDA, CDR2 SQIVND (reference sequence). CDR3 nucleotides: TGTGCCAGTAGTATAGTGGGGGAGGACACTGGTTATGGCTACACCTTC. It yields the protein CASSIVGEDTGYGYTF.

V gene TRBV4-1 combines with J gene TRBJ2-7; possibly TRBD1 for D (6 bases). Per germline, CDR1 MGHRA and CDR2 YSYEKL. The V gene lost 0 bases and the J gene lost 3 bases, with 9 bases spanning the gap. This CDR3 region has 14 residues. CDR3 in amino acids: CASSQDWGHYEQYF. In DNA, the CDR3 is TGCGCCAGCAGCCAAGATTGGGGACACTACGAGCAGTACTTC.

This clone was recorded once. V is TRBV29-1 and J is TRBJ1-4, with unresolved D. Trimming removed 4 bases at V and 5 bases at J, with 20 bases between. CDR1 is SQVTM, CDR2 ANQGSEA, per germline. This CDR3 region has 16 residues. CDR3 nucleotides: TGCAGCGTTGTCCTTTATGGTTCAGGCCTGAATGAAAAACTGTTTTTT. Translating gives CSVVLYGSGLNEKLFF.

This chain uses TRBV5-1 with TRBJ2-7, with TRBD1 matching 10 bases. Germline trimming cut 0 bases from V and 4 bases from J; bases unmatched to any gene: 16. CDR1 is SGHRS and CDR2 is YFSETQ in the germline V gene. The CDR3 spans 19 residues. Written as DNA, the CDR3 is TGCGCCAGCAGCTTGGGCGCCGGGACAGGGGTCGATCTTTTGTACGAGCAGTACTTC. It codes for CASSLGAGTGVDLLYEQYF.

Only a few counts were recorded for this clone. The CDR3 coding sequence is TGTGCCAGCAGCGTAGCTGGGACTAGCTTTCTCGGTGAGCAGTTCTTC. This sequence encodes CASSVAGTSFLGEQFF. The J gene is TRBJ2-1, the V gene TRBV9; TRBD2 matches 9 bases. Germline V gene sequence: CDR1 SGDLS, CDR2 YYNGEE. The CDR3 has 16 residues. The trim removed 0 bases at V and 9 bases at J, leaving 10 bases unmatched.

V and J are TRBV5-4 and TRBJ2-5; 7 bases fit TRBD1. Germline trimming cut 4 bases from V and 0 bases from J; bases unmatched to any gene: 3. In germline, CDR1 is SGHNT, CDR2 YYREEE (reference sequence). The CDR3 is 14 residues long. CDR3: CASSPRGYQETQYF. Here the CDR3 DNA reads TGTGCCAGCAGCCCCAGGGGGTACCAAGAGACCCAGTACTTC. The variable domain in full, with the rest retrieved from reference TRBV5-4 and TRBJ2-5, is ETGVTQSPTHLIKTRGQQVTLRCSSQSGHNTVSWYQQALGQGPQFIFQYYREEENGRGNFPPRFSGLQFPNYSSELNVNALELDDSALYLCASSPRGYQETQYFGPGTRLLVL.

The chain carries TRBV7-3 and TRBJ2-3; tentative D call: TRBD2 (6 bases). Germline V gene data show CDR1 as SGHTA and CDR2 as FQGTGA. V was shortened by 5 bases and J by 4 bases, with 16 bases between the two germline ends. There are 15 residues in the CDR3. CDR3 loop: CASSTSRGAADTQYF. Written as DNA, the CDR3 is TGTGCCAGCAGCACTAGCCGAGGGGCTGCAGATACGCAGTATTTT.

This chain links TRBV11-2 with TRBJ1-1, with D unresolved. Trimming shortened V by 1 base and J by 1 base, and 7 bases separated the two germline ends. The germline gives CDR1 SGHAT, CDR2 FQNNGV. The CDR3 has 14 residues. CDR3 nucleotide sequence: TGTGCCAGCAGCTTAGTATCAGGGAACACTGAAGCTTTCTTT. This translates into CASSLVSGNTEAFF.

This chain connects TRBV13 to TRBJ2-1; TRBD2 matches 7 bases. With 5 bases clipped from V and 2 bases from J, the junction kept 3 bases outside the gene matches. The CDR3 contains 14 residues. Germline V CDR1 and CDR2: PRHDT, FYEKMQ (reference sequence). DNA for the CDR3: TGTGCCAGCAGCCCGGGGGGACCCTACAATGAGCAGTTCTTC. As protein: CASSPGGPYNEQFF.

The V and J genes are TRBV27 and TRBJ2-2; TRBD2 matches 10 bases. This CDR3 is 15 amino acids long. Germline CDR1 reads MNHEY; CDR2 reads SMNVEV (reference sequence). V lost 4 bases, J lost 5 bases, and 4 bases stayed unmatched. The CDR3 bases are TGTGCCAGCAGTTCCGGACTAGCGGTAACCGGGGAGCTGTTTTTT. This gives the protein CASSSGLAVTGELFF.

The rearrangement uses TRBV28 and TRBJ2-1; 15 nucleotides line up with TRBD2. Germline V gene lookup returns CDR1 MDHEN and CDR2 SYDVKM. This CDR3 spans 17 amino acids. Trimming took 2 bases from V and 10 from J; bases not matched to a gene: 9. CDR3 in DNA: TGTGCCAGCAGTTTACCACCCAGGACTAGCGGGAGGGAAGAGCAGTTCTTC. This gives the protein CASSLPPRTSGREEQFF.

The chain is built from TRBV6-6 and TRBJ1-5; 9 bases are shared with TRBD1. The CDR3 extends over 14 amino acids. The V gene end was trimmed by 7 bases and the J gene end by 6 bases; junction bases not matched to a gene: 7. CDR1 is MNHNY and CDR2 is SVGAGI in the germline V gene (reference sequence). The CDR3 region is CASTLTGGAQPQHF. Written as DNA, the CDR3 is TGTGCCAGCACCCTAACAGGGGGCGCTCAGCCCCAGCATTTT.

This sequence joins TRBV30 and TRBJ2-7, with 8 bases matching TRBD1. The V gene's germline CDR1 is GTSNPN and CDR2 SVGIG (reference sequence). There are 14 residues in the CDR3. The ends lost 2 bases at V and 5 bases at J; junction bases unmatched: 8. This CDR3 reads CAWSSGTGGNEQYF. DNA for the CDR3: TGTGCCTGGAGTTCCGGTACAGGGGGGAACGAGCAGTACTTC.

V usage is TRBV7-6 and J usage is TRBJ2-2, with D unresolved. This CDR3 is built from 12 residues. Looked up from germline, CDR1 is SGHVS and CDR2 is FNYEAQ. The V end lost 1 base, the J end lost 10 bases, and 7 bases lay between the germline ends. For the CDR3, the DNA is TGTGCCAGCAGCTTAGGGCCGTTGGAGCTGTTTTTT. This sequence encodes CASSLGPLELFF.

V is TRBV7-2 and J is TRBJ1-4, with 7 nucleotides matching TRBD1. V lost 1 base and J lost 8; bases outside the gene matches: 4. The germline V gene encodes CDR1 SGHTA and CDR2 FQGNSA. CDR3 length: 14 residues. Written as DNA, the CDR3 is TGTGCCAGCAGCTTAGACAGGGGCGGAGAAAAACTGTTTTTT. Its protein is CASSLDRGGEKLFF.

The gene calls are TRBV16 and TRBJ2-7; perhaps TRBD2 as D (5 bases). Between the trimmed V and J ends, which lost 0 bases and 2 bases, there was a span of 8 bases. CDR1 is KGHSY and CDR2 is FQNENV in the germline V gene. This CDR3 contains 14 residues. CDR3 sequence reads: CASSQSLRAYEQYF. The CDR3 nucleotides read TGTGCCAGCAGCCAATCACTGCGGGCCTACGAGCAGTACTTC.

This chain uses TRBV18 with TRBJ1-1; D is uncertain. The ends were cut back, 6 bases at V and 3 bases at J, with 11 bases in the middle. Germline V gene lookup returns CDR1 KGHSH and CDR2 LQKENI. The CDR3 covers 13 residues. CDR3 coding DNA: TGTGCCAGCTCCGACGGGTCTGACACTGAAGCTTTCTTT. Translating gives CASSDGSDTEAFF.

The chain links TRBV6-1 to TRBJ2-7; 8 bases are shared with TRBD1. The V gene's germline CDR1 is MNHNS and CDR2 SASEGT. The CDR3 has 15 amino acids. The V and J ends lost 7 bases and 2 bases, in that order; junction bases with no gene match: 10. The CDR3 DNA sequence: TGTGCCAGCACGAGGACAGGGACGGCCACCTACGAGCAGTACTTC. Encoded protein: CASTRTGTATYEQYF.